The T cell receptor (beta chain) described here comes from a study of blood T cell repertoires in COVID-19. Across the whole study: Samples taken during acute and convalescent COVID-19 were collected in the United States, Italy and Spain.

Original analysis: Estimation of nucleated cell counts relied on the amplification of reference gene primers. Repertoires were generated with immunoSEQ multiplex PCR, while TCRdb's copy carries only in-frame clones and drops some. That table supplies the V and J calls and clone size; D and trimming were determined from the DNA. This table has under 300,000 clones, roughly 90% appearing once. The CDR3 loop spans 14 amino acids. V dropped 5 bases and J dropped 4 bases, with 13 bases sitting between them. Germline lookup yields CDR1 SGHAT and CDR2 FQNNGV. Participants, 18 to 89 years old, spanned more than 20 US areas.

The chain couples TRBV11-2 to TRBJ2-3; D might be TRBD2 (6 bases). The receptor comes from a woman aged 40-49 years with acute COVID-19. The sample taken for sequencing was PBMCs or T cells enriched from blood (not recorded which). The DNA for the CDR3 is TGTGCCAGCAGCGGACGACGACTAGCAGATACGCAGTATTTT. The encoded protein is CASSGRRLADTQYF.